The entry below gives a single T cell receptor beta chain sequence along with its context. Its antigen is unknown. There are 13 residues in the CDR3. V shed 7 bases and J shed 5 bases, with 12 bases lying between them. CDR1 is SGHDT and CDR2 is YYEEEE in the germline V gene. This entry is derived from a study of T cell responses to AZD1222 COVID-19 vaccine. Points from the study as a whole: A mostly white British donor set with more females was recruited, and clonal diversity was possibly underestimated. Dominant at 160-218 and 743-854, vaccine-associated CD4 TCRs also spanned spike. Targets within unmutated variant regions were reportedly found for nearly half of spike-specific TCRs.

Sequencing was performed with immunoSEQ multiplex PCR; in TCRdb, only in-frame clones are kept and a portion is missing. The data hold more than 70,000 clones, with 87% observed a single time. Sequenced here: peripheral blood, sampled 28 days after the second AZD1222 dose. This TCR was sampled from an adult who received the AZD1222 COVID-19 vaccine. This chain links TRBV5-6 with TRBJ1-4; D is ambiguous. The chain's CDR3 is CASGRLENEKLFF. The CDR3 DNA is TGTGCCAGCGGTCGACTCGAGAATGAAAAACTGTTTTTT.